Included here is one TCR beta chain sequence, with context. This specimen comes from a study of control samples from healthy donors and cancer patients. This CDR3 has 15 residues. Unmatched junction bases numbered 3, after V lost 5 bases and J lost 1 base. Germline assignment: CDR1 MDHEN and CDR2 SYDVKM. Profiling relied on immunoSEQ multiplex PCR, and the TCRdb table lists in-frame clones only, not all of them. The repertoire consists of approximately 94,000 clones, with approximately 86% occurring once and the leading ten covering roughly 1.3%. The source is a woman aged 50 to 65 in good health. Sequenced sample: blood. The genes are TRBV28 and TRBJ2-7; 12 nucleotides agree with TRBD2. The CDR3 bases are TGTGCCAGCAGTCCAGGGACTAGCGGGTCCTACGAGCAGTACTTC. Residues: CASSPGTSGSYEQYF.